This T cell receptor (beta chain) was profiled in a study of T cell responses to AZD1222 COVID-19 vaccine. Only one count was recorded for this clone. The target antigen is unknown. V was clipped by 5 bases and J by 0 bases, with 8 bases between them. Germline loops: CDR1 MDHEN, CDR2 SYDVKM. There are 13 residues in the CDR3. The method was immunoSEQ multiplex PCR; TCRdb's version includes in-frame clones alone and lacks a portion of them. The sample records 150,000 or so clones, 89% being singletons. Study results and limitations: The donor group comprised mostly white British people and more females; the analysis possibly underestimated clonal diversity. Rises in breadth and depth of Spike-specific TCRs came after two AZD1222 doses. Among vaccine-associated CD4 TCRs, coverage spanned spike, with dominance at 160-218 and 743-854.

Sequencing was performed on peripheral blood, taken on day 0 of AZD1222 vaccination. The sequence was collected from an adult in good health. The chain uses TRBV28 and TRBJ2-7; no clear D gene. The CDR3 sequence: CASSPASSYEQYF. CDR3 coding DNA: TGTGCCAGCAGTCCGGCAAGCTCCTACGAGCAGTACTTC.